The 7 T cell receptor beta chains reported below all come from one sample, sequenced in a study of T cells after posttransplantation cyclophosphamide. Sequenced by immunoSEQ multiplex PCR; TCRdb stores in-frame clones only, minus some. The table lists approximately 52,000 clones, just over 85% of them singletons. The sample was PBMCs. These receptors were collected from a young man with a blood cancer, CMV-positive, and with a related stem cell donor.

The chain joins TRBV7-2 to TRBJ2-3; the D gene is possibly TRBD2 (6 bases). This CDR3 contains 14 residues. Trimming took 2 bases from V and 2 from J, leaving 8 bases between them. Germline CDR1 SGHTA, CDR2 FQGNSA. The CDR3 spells CASSLRGITDTQYF. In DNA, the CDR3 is TGTGCCAGCAGCTTACGGGGGATCACAGATACGCAGTATTTT.

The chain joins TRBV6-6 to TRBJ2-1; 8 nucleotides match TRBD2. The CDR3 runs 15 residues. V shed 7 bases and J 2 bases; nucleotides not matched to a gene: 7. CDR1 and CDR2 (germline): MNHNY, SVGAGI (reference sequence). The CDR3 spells CASTGTRLTYNEQFF. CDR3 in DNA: TGTGCCAGCACCGGGACTAGGTTAACCTACAATGAGCAGTTCTTC.

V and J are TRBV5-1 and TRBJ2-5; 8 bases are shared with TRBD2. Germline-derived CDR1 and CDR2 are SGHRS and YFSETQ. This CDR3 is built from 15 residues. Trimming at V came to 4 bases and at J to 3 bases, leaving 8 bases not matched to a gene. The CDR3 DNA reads TGCGCCAGCAGCCCCCCTTTAGCGGGAAAAGAGACCCAGTACTTC. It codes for CASSPPLAGKETQYF. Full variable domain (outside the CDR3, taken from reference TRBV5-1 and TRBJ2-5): KAGVTQTPRYLIKTRGQQVTLSCSPISGHRSVSWYQQTPGQGLQFLFEYFSETQRNKGNFPGRFSGRQFSNSRSEMNVSTLELGDSALYLCASSPPLAGKETQYFGPGTRLLVL.

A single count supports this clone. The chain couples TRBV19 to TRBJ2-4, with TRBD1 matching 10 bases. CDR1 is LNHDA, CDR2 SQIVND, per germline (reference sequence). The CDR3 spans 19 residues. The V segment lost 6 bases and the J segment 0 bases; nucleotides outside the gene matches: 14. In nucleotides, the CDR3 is TGTGCCAGTAGCCCCATTTGGGACAGGGGCTTCCTAGCCAAAAACATTCAGTACTTC. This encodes CASSPIWDRGFLAKNIQYF.

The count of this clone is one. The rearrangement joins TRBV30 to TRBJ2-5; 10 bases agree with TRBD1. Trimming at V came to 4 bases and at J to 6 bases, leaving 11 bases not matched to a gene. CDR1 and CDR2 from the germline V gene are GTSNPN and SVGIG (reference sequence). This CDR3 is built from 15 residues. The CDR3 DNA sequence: TGTGCCTGGAATGCCCGGGACAGGGGTATGAAGACCCAGTACTTC. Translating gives CAWNARDRGMKTQYF.

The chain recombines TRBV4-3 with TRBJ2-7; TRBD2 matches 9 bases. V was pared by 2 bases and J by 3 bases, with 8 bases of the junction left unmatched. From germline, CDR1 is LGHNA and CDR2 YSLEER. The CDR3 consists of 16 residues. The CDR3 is CASSQSIAAGGYEQYF. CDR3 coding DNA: TGCGCCAGCAGCCAATCGATTGCAGCGGGAGGCTACGAGCAGTACTTC.

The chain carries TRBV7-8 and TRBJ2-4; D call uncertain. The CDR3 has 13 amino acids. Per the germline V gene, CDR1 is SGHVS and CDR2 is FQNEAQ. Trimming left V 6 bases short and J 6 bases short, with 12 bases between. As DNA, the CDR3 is TGTGCCAGCAGTTCCGTAACACGAAACATTCAGTACTTC. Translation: CASSSVTRNIQYF. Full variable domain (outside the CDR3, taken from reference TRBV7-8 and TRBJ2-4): GAGVSQSPRYKVAKRGQDVALRCDPISGHVSLFWYQQALGQGPEFLTYFQNEAQLDKSGLPSDRFFAERPEGSVSTLKIQRTQQEDSAVYLCASSSVTRNIQYFGAGTRLSVL.